These 8 T cell receptor beta chains came from one sample sequenced in a study of T cells after yellow fever vaccination. TCRdb ran MiXCR on the 5' RACE reads and lists one entry per CDR3 protein. In the table there are more than 250,000 distinct CDR3 sequences, around 7.3% of which are singletons. This specimen was PBMCs, taken roughly 46 days after the first yellow fever vaccination. The receptors here all came from a man aged 18 to 30 who received the YFV17D yellow fever vaccine.

In this sample, this clonotype turned up a few times. The chain is built from TRBV12-3 or TRBV12-4 and TRBJ2-2; either TRBD1 or TRBD2 may fit D (6 bases each). Between the trimmed V and J ends, which lost 3 bases and 2 bases, there was a span of 16 bases. The CDR3 contains 17 residues. The CDR3 here is CASSFWRGSFNTGELFF. The CDR3 nucleotides are TGTGCCAGCAGTTTCTGGAGGGGGTCATTCAACACCGGGGAGCTGTTTTTT.

This clonotype was observed at least ten times. V and J are TRBV5-1 and TRBJ2-1; 9 bases agree with TRBD2. The V and J ends lost 0 bases and 3 bases, in that order; junction bases with no gene match: 1. The CDR3 sequence is 15 residues long. CDR1 and CDR2 (germline): SGHRS, YFSETQ. In DNA, the CDR3 is TGCGCCAGCAGCTTGGCTAGCGGGGTCTACAATGAGCAGTTCTTC. It is translated as CASSLASGVYNEQFF.

This clonotype has a handful of counts. The rearrangement joins TRBV29-1 to TRBJ1-3; D unclear. In germline, CDR1 is SQVTM, CDR2 ANQGSEA. The V gene lost 5 bases and the J gene lost 0 bases, with 2 bases spanning the gap. The CDR3 contains 11 residues. The DNA of the CDR3 is TGCAGCGTTTTCTCTGGAAACACCATATATTTT. It encodes CSVFSGNTIYF.

This chain connects TRBV6-1 to TRBJ2-7, with 8 bases identical to TRBD1. Germline V CDR1 and CDR2: MNHNS, SASEGT. Germline trimming cut 6 bases from V and 1 base from J; bases unmatched to any gene: 8. This CDR3 has 15 amino acids. CDR3 DNA: TGTGCCAGCAGGAAGACAGGGGAATTGTCCTACGAGCAGTACGTC. Amino acid sequence: CASRKTGELSYEQYV.

The V gene is TRBV5-1, the J gene TRBJ2-5; TRBD1 or TRBD2 may be the D gene (6 bases each). The CDR3 has 15 amino acids. Per germline, CDR1 SGHRS and CDR2 YFSETQ. V dropped 6 bases and J dropped 1 base, with 16 bases sitting between them. The DNA of the CDR3 is TGCGCCAGCACCCCTGGGGGCGGGATCCAAGAGACCCAGTACTTC. Its protein product is CASTPGGGIQETQYF.

This clonotype appeared a few times. V gene TRBV7-2 combines with J gene TRBJ2-5, with D uncertain. The germline V gene encodes CDR1 SGHTA and CDR2 FQGNSA. The CDR3 has 13 amino acids. V shed 1 base and J shed 2 bases, with 5 bases lying between them. The CDR3 here is CASSLVPQETQYF. The CDR3 coding sequence is TGTGCCAGCAGCTTAGTACCTCAAGAGACCCAGTACTTC.

This clonotype was seen at least ten times. This chain connects TRBV7-8 to TRBJ1-5; the D gene is possibly TRBD1 (5 bases). The ends were cut back, 4 bases at V and 6 bases at J, with 16 bases in the middle. The CDR3 totals 15 residues. Germline loops: CDR1 SGHVS, CDR2 FQNEAQ. CDR3 loop: CASSSFQGPSQPQHF. As DNA, the CDR3 is TGTGCCAGCAGCTCGTTCCAGGGCCCAAGTCAGCCCCAGCATTTT.

This sequence joins TRBV4-2 and TRBJ2-2; maybe TRBD1 (5 bases). This CDR3 contains 15 residues. The germline V gene has CDR1 LGHNA and CDR2 YNFKEQ. V was clipped by 0 bases and J by 6 bases, with 11 bases between them. The CDR3 region has the DNA TGTGCCAGCAGCCAAGATCTATGGGGCCCCGGGGAGCTGTTTTTT. Residues: CASSQDLWGPGELFF.